This TCR beta chain stems from a study of blood T cell repertoires in COVID-19. For the study at large: COVID-19 samples collected from the United States, Italy and Spain covered acute and convalescent phases. Sources were T cells, B-cell-depleted T cells, or PBMCs; the material itself was cDNA or gDNA.

In the original analysis: Amplification of reference gene primers was used by the study to estimate nucleated cell counts. The protocol was immunoSEQ multiplex PCR, while the TCRdb copy is restricted to in-frame clones and leaves out a portion. V and J calls and clone size are as listed in that table; D and trimming were resolved from the DNA. The repertoire holds 380,000 or so clones, with about 90% as singletons. The germline gives CDR1 SNHLY, CDR2 FYNNEI. The CDR3 sequence is 13 residues long. The J segment lost 6 bases and the V segment lost 6 bases, leaving 6 bases of the junction unmatched. This sequence joins TRBV2 and TRBJ2-7; the match to TRBD1 covers 9 bases. The specimen sequenced was peripheral blood. The receptor's source is a man between 35 and 55 years old with acute or convalescent COVID-19. In DNA, the CDR3 is TGTGCCAGCAGAGACAGGGGGTCCGTCGAGCAGTACTTC. Translated: CASRDRGSVEQYF.